This T cell receptor (beta chain) was obtained from a study of OX40 agonist ivuxolimab in advanced cancers. Study-wide context: Ivuxolimab was an agonistic, fully human IgG2 monoclonal antibody directed against OX40 (CD134), a costimulatory receptor. Intravenous ivuxolimab was administered to patients every 2 weeks at six dose levels: 0.01, 0.1, 0.3, 1.5, 3 and 10 mg/kg. Of the roughly 51 patients in dose escalation, about 20 had hepatocellular carcinoma, roughly 15 had melanoma, 9 had renal cell carcinoma and 9 had head and neck cancer. A male proportion of 82.7% and a mean age of 60 years, ranging from 23 to 79, were recorded for the dose-escalation cohort. Prior anti-PD-1, anti-PD-L1 or anti-CTLA-4 therapy was permitted, and about two fifths of dose-escalation patients had received checkpoint inhibitors. Three dose-escalation patients achieved partial responses, one with hepatocellular carcinoma and two with cutaneous melanoma. The purpose of peripheral TCRbeta sequencing was to test whether ivuxolimab changed TCR sequence diversity and led to clonal T-cell expansion. The monotherapy dose-escalation portion (N ≈ 52 patients) of the phase I ivuxolimab trial is reported in the paper.

Worth noting for this clone: This clone's antigen is unknown. The input lacks base qualities; no much larger clone sits a single base away.

To sequence the TCRbeta CDR3 region, genomic DNA was isolated from the sorted cells. The immunoSEQ Assay was used for sequencing of TCRbeta CDR3 regions. Imported from immuneACCESS, the table was reduced by TCRdb to in-frame sequences with V and J called. These copies leave out some clones; in studies compared against another copy, an unresolved V gene accounts for under half, and the cause of the remainder is not known. The sample profile shows 50,000 or so clones; 86% of them were found once. Together, the top ten hold about 2.6% of the sample. CDR1 and CDR2 are read off the germline V gene as LGHNT and FRNRAP. Germline trimming amounts to 6 bases on V and 3 bases on J, with 5 as the count of junction bases outside the gene matches. Reading from cysteine to phenylalanine, the CDR3 counts 14 amino acids. The kept DNA is CDR3 alone, 42 bases in frame from the first base. Patients with a history of autoimmune disease or receiving systemic immunosuppression were excluded from the trial. Peripheral blood for TCR sequencing was collected from all dose cohorts at baseline, on cycle 4 day 1, and on cycle 7 day 1. Samples came from an open-label, multicenter, first-in-human phase I dose-escalation trial of ivuxolimab. Adults with locally advanced or metastatic head and neck squamous cell, hepatocellular, melanoma or renal cell carcinoma were enrolled in the trial. Before TCR sequencing, CD4+ T cells and CD8+ T cells were sorted from peripheral blood as separate populations.

Study-wide conclusions, independent of this receptor: At doses from 0.1 to 3.0 mg/kg, clonal expansion was seen in both CD4+ and CD8+ blood T cells between baseline and week 6. Low levels of normalized T-cell clonal expansion were also seen in some patients who did not respond. Antigen specificity was not determined for the clonally expanded peripheral T cells. After ivuxolimab, expanded clones were on average more numerous among CD8+ T cells than among CD4+ T cells. In the 0.1-3.0 mg/kg groups, partial responders had among the lowest normalized peripheral clonal expansion, particularly in CD8+ T cells.

The clonotype originates from an adult with an advanced solid tumor such as melanoma, head and neck, liver or kidney cancer. The rearranged segments are TRBV12-5 and TRBJ2-7; 10 of the junction bases match TRBD1. The sample was CD4+ or CD8+ T cells sorted from blood, taken in a trial of the OX40 agonist ivuxolimab. The sequenced DNA: TGTGCTAGTGGCTCGGGACAGGGGAACTACGAGCAGTACTTC. This translates into CASGSGQGNYEQYF.